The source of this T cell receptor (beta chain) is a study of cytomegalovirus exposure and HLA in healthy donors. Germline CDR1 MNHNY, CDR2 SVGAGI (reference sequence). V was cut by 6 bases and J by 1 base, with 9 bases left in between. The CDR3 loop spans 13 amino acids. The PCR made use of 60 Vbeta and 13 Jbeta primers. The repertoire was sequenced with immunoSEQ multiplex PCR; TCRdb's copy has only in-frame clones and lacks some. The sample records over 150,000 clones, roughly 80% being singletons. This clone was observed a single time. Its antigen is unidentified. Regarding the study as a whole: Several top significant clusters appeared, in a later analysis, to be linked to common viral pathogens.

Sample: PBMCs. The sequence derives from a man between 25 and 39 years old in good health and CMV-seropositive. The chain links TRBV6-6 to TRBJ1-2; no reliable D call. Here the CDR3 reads CASSPQDNYGYTF. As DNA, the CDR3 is TGTGCCAGCAGCCCGCAGGATAACTATGGCTACACCTTC.